These 18 T cell receptor beta chains originate from one sample sequenced in a study of blood T cell repertoires in COVID-19. Sequenced by immunoSEQ multiplex PCR; TCRdb stores in-frame clones only, minus some. The table has 300,000 to 350,000 clones, roughly 88% seen once. Sequencing input: peripheral blood. The receptor set was obtained from a woman aged 30 to 39 with COVID-19, enrolled during active disease.

This chain uses TRBV14 with TRBJ2-1; 8 nucleotides match TRBD2. Trimming removed 3 bases from V and 4 bases from J; junction bases left unmatched: 5. The germline V gene has CDR1 SGHDN and CDR2 FVKESK. The CDR3 runs to 15 residues. CDR3 sequence (DNA): TGTGCCAGCAGCCACCTTCCGGGGGGGTACAATGAGCAGTTCTTC. This codes for CASSHLPGGYNEQFF.

The V and J genes are TRBV5-6 and TRBJ2-7, with TRBD1 matching 7 bases. The CDR3 contains 14 residues. The germline gives CDR1 SGHDT, CDR2 YYEEEE. V dropped 4 bases and J dropped 5; count of bases not matched to a gene: 9. CDR3 protein: CASSKRETGDEQYF. The CDR3 coding sequence is TGTGCCAGCAGCAAAAGGGAAACAGGGGACGAGCAGTACTTC.

The rearrangement links TRBV2 to TRBJ2-6; D unclear. The germline V gene has CDR1 SNHLY and CDR2 FYNNEI. V lost 6 bases and J lost 0, with 6 bases in between. The CDR3 sequence is 14 residues long. In DNA, the CDR3 is TGTGCCAGCAGGGAGAGCTCTGGGGCCAACGTCCTGACTTTC. Its translation: CASRESSGANVLTF.

To note about this clone: The sample carries other DNA sequences with the same CDR3. The chain couples TRBV3-1 (or the pseudogene TRBV3-2) to TRBJ1-1; D ambiguous. This CDR3 comprises 11 residues. CDR1 and CDR2 from the germline V gene are LGHDT and YNNKEL (reference sequence). Trimming pared 1 base from V and 8 bases from J, leaving 5 bases between. The CDR3 spells CASSQAREAFF. The CDR3 DNA sequence: TGTGCCAGCAGCCAAGCACGGGAAGCTTTCTTT.

V and J are TRBV3-1 (or the pseudogene TRBV3-2) and TRBJ1-5, with D hard to call. V was shortened by 1 base and J by 11 bases, with 9 bases between the two germline ends. Germline V gene data show CDR1 as LGHDT and CDR2 as YNNKEL (reference sequence). This CDR3 has 12 amino acids. In nucleotides, the CDR3 is TGTGCCAGCAGCCAAGGAGGGATTGCCCAGCATTTT. Translating gives CASSQGGIAQHF.

The rearrangement links TRBV28 to TRBJ1-6, with a weak D call TRBD1 (5 bases). The CDR3 spans 14 residues. The germline CDR1 and CDR2 sequences are MDHEN and SYDVKM. V shed 5 bases and J shed 13 bases, with 18 bases lying between them. CDR3 sequence: CASSITGGRVPLHF. The DNA for the CDR3 is TGTGCCAGCAGTATTACAGGCGGCCGAGTCCCCCTCCACTTT.

Here the CDR3 reads CAISESSGGSEKLFF. CDR3 sequence (DNA): TGTGCCATCAGTGAGTCATCGGGGGGCAGCGAAAAACTGTTTTTT. The rearrangement joins TRBV10-3 to TRBJ1-4; tentative D call: TRBD1 (6 bases). The CDR3 is 15 residues long. With 0 bases removed from V and 8 bases from J, the gap between germline ends came to 13 bases. CDR1 is ENHRY and CDR2 is SYGVKD in the germline V gene.

This chain links TRBV7-2 with TRBJ2-7; tentatively, D is TRBD2 (6 bases). Germline V gene data show CDR1 as SGHTA and CDR2 as FQGNSA. This CDR3 spans 15 amino acids. V was trimmed by 5 bases and J by 0 bases, leaving 14 bases between them. Here the CDR3 reads CASSQGGVASYEQYF. The CDR3 DNA reads as TGTGCCAGCAGCCAAGGCGGGGTTGCCTCCTACGAGCAGTACTTC.

The chain joins TRBV10-3 to TRBJ2-2; perhaps TRBD1 as D (6 bases). The CDR3 has 19 amino acids. Per the germline V gene, CDR1 is ENHRY and CDR2 is SYGVKD. V lost 2 bases, J lost 2 bases, and 21 bases lay in between. This chain's CDR3 is CAISERLRRTDSNTGELFF. DNA of the CDR3: TGTGCCATCAGTGAGAGATTAAGGCGGACAGATAGTAACACCGGGGAGCTGTTTTTT.

V gene TRBV5-4 combines with J gene TRBJ1-2; 10 bases agree with TRBD1. Unmatched junction bases numbered 4, after V lost 3 bases and J lost 2 bases. The CDR3 totals 15 residues. Germline lookup yields CDR1 SGHNT and CDR2 YYREEE (reference sequence). CDR3 coding DNA: TGTGCCAGCAGCTACAGGACAGGGGGGAACTATGGCTACACCTTC. This codes for CASSYRTGGNYGYTF.

The chain employs TRBV19 and TRBJ1-2; D possibly corresponds to TRBD1 (6 bases). This CDR3 is 15 amino acids long. Trimming left V 3 bases short and J 1 base short, with 12 bases between. CDR1 and CDR2 from the germline V gene are LNHDA and SQIVND (reference sequence). The CDR3 sequence is CASSIGSRGNYGYTF. The CDR3 coding sequence is TGTGCCAGTAGTATCGGCTCCAGGGGTAACTATGGCTACACCTTC.

In its sample, this clone was seen once. This rearrangement joins TRBV19 to TRBJ1-5, with unresolved D. Per germline, CDR1 LNHDA and CDR2 SQIVND (reference sequence). CDR3 length: 15 amino acids. Trimming removed 6 bases from V and 0 bases from J, with 12 bases in between. The CDR3 here is CASSAETNSNQPQHF. Written as DNA, the CDR3 is TGTGCCAGTAGCGCAGAAACAAATAGCAATCAGCCCCAGCATTTT.

The chain combines TRBV19 with TRBJ1-2; 7 nucleotides align to TRBD1. CDR1 is LNHDA and CDR2 is SQIVND in the germline V gene (reference sequence). The CDR3 has 14 amino acids. Germline trimming cut 3 bases from V and 5 bases from J; bases unmatched to any gene: 6. The CDR3 DNA is TGTGCCAGTAGTATCCTCGGACAGGATTATGGCTACACCTTC. Amino acid sequence: CASSILGQDYGYTF.

For the CDR3, the DNA is TGCGCCAGCAGCTTGTCTAGCGGGGGAACCACAGATACGCAGTATTTT. Its protein product is CASSLSSGGTTDTQYF. This chain links TRBV5-1 with TRBJ2-3; TRBD2 agrees at 10 bases. Germline V gives CDR1 SGHRS, CDR2 YFSETQ. The trim removed 1 base at V and 2 bases at J, leaving 4 bases unmatched. This CDR3 has 16 residues.

The CDR3 sequence: CASTSVPGLQQPQHF. The DNA of the CDR3 is TGTGCCAGCACCTCTGTTCCGGGACTCCAACAGCCCCAGCATTTT. The chain combines TRBV7-2 with TRBJ1-5, with D possibly TRBD1 on 5 matching bases. Trimming took 7 bases from V and 7 from J, leaving 20 bases between them. This CDR3 region has 15 residues. Germline V CDR1 and CDR2: SGHTA, FQGNSA.

The V gene is TRBV11-1, the J gene TRBJ1-1, with 10 bases fitting TRBD1. Germline CDR1 and CDR2: SGHAT and FQDESV (reference sequence). V dropped 4 bases and J dropped 5; count of bases not matched to a gene: 7. The CDR3 contains 15 residues. CDR3 sequence reads: CASSSRTGGRTEAFF. The CDR3 DNA reads TGTGCCAGCAGCTCTAGGACAGGGGGACGGACTGAAGCTTTCTTT.

This chain joins TRBV21-1 and TRBJ2-3; TRBD2, the D gene given by the table, was not confirmed from the DNA. TRBV21-1 counts as a pseudogene. This CDR3 spans 15 amino acids. CDR3 sequence (DNA): TGTGCCAGCAGCCAAATAGCGGGGGTGACAGATACGCAGTATTTT. Amino acids: CASSQIAGVTDTQYF.

The chain is built from TRBV7-3 and TRBJ1-6, with 8 positions matching TRBD1. V lost 3 bases and J lost 10; bases outside the gene matches: 2. There are 13 residues in the CDR3. Germline V gene sequence: CDR1 SGHTA, CDR2 FQGTGA. CDR3 loop: CASSFTGGSPLHF. The CDR3 DNA reads TGTGCCAGCAGCTTCACAGGGGGATCACCCCTCCACTTT.